This T cell receptor (beta chain) is from a study of beta chain features in type 1 diabetes. Study results and caveats: Patients showed naive, central memory and Treg TCRB repertoires that appeared more similar than those of healthy donors.

Reverse transcription of all isolated RNA meant that expressed TCRB transcripts were sequenced. Average reads for naive, central memory and regulatory T cell samples were roughly 3.5 million. Only in-frame clones appear in the TCRdb table, and some are missing; sequencing was by immunoSEQ multiplex PCR. This table holds some 230,000 clones, over 9.5% found once. This clone was recorded a few times. Its specificity is unknown. Markers CD45RO/CCR7/CD25/CD127/CD95/CD27 served to sort CD4+ naive, central memory, regulatory and stem cell-like memory cells. Sequencing used naive CD4+ T cells from blood. The receptor was isolated from a woman under 30 in good health.

CDR3: CASSLEGAGGYTF. CDR3 nucleotide sequence: TGTGCCAGCAGCTTGGAGGGGGCGGGAGGCTACACCTTC. J is TRBJ1-2 and V is TRBV5-6; 7 nucleotides match TRBD1. This CDR3 has 13 residues. The J segment lost 8 bases and the V segment lost 0 bases, leaving 4 bases of the junction unmatched. Germline values: CDR1 SGHDT, CDR2 YYEEEE.